This TCR beta chain was documented in a study of molecular identifiers for immune sequencing clone quantification. This clonotype was seen repeatedly, ten times or more. Antigen unknown. Naive CD8 libraries came from approximately 20,000 to 980,000 sorted cells with 10%, 30% or 50% RNA. Naive CD8 T cells were sorted, and the gate applied was CD8+CD4-CCR7+CD45RA+. Study outcomes and limitations: Underestimated sizes of highly expanded clones could result from identical TCR molecules that share a barcode.

Using its own MiXCR run on the PCR reads, TCRdb lists one record per CDR3 protein. In the table there are just under 650,000 distinct CDR3 sequences, nearly 20% of which are singletons. Germline CDR1 MNHEY, CDR2 SMNVEV (reference sequence). The CDR3 runs to 15 residues. Losses at the gene ends were 4 bases for V and 5 bases for J; bases not matched to a gene: 5. The source of this sequence is a human donor in good health. Some libraries in this study had Jurkat cell RNA spiked in. This chain links TRBV27 with TRBJ2-1, with 10 nucleotides matching TRBD2. Sequencing was done on a sample of naive CD8+ T cells from blood, with Jurkat cell RNA spiked in. The subset denotes: FACS-sorted CD8+CD4-CCR7+CD45RA+ naive T cells. Written as DNA, the CDR3 is TGTGCCAGCAGTTGGGGACTAGCGACAAACAATGAGCAGTTCTTC. It codes for CASSWGLATNNEQFF.